This T cell receptor beta chain was captured by sequencing in a study of shared clonotypes between healthy human individuals (dated by TCRdb to 2019 to 2021). For context, the study as a whole: The cohort comprised two women and three men aged 18 to 49 years. Blood TCR repertoires of roughly 5 healthy adults were deeply sequenced to estimate repertoire size and the extent of clonotype sharing between individuals. Each donor's leukapheresis produced roughly between roughly 0.85 and 10 billion PBMCs. To increase sequencing depth and limit assay-specific biases, TCR repertoire library preparation and sequencing were carried out by different laboratories using diverse techniques. For each donor, three plates each were used for CD4 naive and CD4 memory, two plates were used for CD8 naive, and one plate was used for CD8 memory.

About this clone: There is no known antigen for this receptor. Base quality data are lacking; no much larger clone is found one base away. Other DNA sequences in this sample translate to the same CDR3.

The donors were healthy, HIV-negative adults who had no recently reported acute infections or vaccinations. Every donor was a Caucasian adult residing in Nashville, Tennessee, USA. CD4+ T cells were enriched by magnetic negative selection; naive cells were then positively selected on CD45RA, and the negative fraction formed the memory subset. Blood was obtained by leukapheresis, after which PBMCs were separated by Ficoll-Histopaque density gradient centrifugation and cryopreserved in liquid nitrogen vapor phase. Analytical flow cytometry was used to check the purity and quantity of every magnetically sorted T cell population. From each sorted fraction, genomic DNA was isolated and quantified by UV absorbance on a Nanodrop 2000c. TCR CDR3 regions were amplified from genomic DNA by multiplex PCR using the deep immunoSEQ assay. For each cell subset, the extracted genomic DNA was distributed evenly across all wells of several immunoSEQ 96-well plates, and each plate served as one replicate. For sorted subsets, 150 to 250 ng genomic DNA, equal to tens of thousands of T cell genomes, was loaded into each replicate PCR. Purified libraries were quantified with a Qubit 3.0 fluorometer, sized on a Bioanalyzer 2100, and re-quantified with the KAPA Library Quantification kit. Each immunoSEQ 96-well plate was sequenced on its own single-read 150-cycle Illumina NextSeq 550 flow cell. Processing in the source paper ran as follows. Because only junctional sequences without quality scores were contained in the immunoSEQ output, filtering matching that applied to full-length reads could not be performed. To assign V/J genes and CDR3, sequences were annotated using PyIR, a Python wrapper for IgBLAST v1.9, with IMGT germline references. Reads were filtered out if the reads had weak V/J assignments (E-value above 1e-6), no CDR3, stop codons, out-of-frame junctions, or ambiguous translated residues. V3J clonotypes were defined as sequences sharing the same inferred V gene, J gene, and CDR3 amino acid sequence. Percentage overlap between repertoires was computed as shared unique clonotypes divided by the size of the smaller repertoire. Three approaches were used to assess repertoire richness: RTK rarefaction, the Chao1 estimator, and Recon v2.1 estimates of unobserved clonotypes. Generation probabilities were computed with OLGA for all TCRbeta clonotypes obtained by the gDNA method from a handful of donors. Drawn from immuneACCESS, this table holds only the in-frame rearrangements with V and J called that TCRdb kept. Clones are partly lost; checked studies trace under half to an unresolved V gene and leave the rest unexplained. From that table come the V and J calls and clone size; the DNA was used to work out D and trimming. For this sample there are more than 550,000 clones; 55% to 80% appear just once. Around 1.7% of the sample rests with the top ten.

What the study reported, not specific to this receptor: The genetic and exposure-history diversity represented was limited by the small number of donors. Compared with non-shared clonotypes, the clonotypes found in all four sorted-subset donors had higher generation probabilities. Incomplete sequencing was indicated by rarefaction of sorted-subset datasets, despite the large sequencing depth. When a handful of donors were compared, the shared fraction of clonotypes was about 5% for naive CD4, approximately 3.3% for naive CD8, more than 2% for memory CD4, and less than 0.5% for memory CD8. Only blood was sampled, and tissue TCR repertoires likely differ from those in blood. Pairwise subsampling led to the expectation that sequencing depth would affect the degree of clonotype sharing among donors. Naive subsets generally had larger estimated clonotype richness than memory subsets did.

Spanning cysteine to phenylalanine, the CDR3 consists of 11 amino acids. Only the CDR3 part of the read is kept: 33 bases, read in frame from the first base. The germline V gene gives CDR1 as SQVTM and CDR2 as ANQGSEA. V drops 4 bases and J drops 5 bases, leaving 8 bases in between. The sequence was obtained from a woman between 25 and 40 years old in good health. The chain is encoded by TRBV29-1 joined to TRBJ1-2, with the D segment identity uncertain. The source material was memory CD4+ T cells sorted from blood. Per the publication, the cell subset or site label means: CD45RA-negative fraction. The CDR3 region reads CSVVSGYGYTF. The DNA sequence follows: TGCAGCGTTGTTTCGGGGTATGGCTACACCTTC.